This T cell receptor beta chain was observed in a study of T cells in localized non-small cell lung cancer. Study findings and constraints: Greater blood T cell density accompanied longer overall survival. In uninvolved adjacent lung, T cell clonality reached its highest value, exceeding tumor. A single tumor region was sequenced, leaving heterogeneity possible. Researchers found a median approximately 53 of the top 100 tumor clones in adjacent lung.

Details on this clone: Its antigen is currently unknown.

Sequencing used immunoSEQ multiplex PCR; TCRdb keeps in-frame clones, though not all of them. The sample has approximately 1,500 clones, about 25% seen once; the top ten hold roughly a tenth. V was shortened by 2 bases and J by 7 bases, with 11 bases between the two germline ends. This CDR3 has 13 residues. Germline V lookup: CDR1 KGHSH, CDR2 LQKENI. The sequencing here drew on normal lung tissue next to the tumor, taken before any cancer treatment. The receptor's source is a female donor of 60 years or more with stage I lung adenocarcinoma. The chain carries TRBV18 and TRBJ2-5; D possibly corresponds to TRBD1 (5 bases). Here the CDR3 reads CASSPNSQGTQYF. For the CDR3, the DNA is TGTGCCAGCTCACCAAACAGTCAGGGGACCCAGTACTTC.